The 27 T cell receptor beta chains given below trace back to one sample, sequenced in a study of blood T cell repertoires in COVID-19. Using immunoSEQ multiplex PCR, the repertoire was profiled, and TCRdb retains in-frame clones only, with some absent. The table shows 300,000 to 350,000 clones, with 80% to 90% occurring only once. Source material: peripheral blood. These receptors originate from a young man with active or convalescent COVID-19.

This clone was seen a few times. The CDR3 here is CASSSNFDRGRAAPLHF. As DNA, the CDR3 is TGTGCCAGCAGCTCCAACTTCGACAGGGGGCGCGCCGCACCCCTCCACTTT. J is TRBJ1-6 and V is TRBV13, with TRBD1 matching over 10 bases. This CDR3 has 17 amino acids. The V gene end was trimmed by 4 bases and the J gene end by 11 bases; junction bases not matched to a gene: 14. Germline V gene lookup returns CDR1 PRHDT and CDR2 FYEKMQ (reference sequence).

The chain couples TRBV7-8 to TRBJ2-7; TRBD2 matches at 12 bases. Per the germline V gene, CDR1 is SGHVS and CDR2 is FQNEAQ. J lost 1 base, V lost 4 bases, and 5 bases had no gene match. The CDR3 runs to 16 residues. The CDR3 region has the DNA TGTGCCAGCAGCTATGGGACTAGCGGGTCTTCCTACGAGCAGTACTTC. It codes for CASSYGTSGSSYEQYF.

The gene calls are TRBV14 and TRBJ1-4; D is ambiguous. Germline CDR1 and CDR2: SGHDN and FVKESK. V shed 0 bases and J shed 7 bases, with 12 bases lying between them. This CDR3 has 15 amino acids. This CDR3 reads CASSQDQSPGEKLFF. As DNA, the CDR3 is TGTGCCAGCAGCCAAGATCAGTCGCCTGGTGAAAAACTGTTTTTT. Complete variable domain (other parts from reference TRBV14 and TRBJ1-4): EAGVTQFPSHSVIEKGQTVTLRCDPISGHDNLYWYRRVMGKEIKFLLHFVKESKQDESGMPNNRFLAERTGGTYSTLKVQPAELEDSGVYFCASSQDQSPGEKLFFGSGTQLSVL.

The V and J genes are TRBV20-1 and TRBJ1-1, with D maybe TRBD1 (6 bases). Trimming removed 6 bases from V and 6 bases from J, with 11 bases in between. Germline V gene lookup returns CDR1 DFQATT and CDR2 SNEGSKA (reference sequence). The CDR3 extends over 11 amino acids. The CDR3 coding sequence is TGCAGTGCCAGGGGCCCCTCTGAAGCTTTCTTT. This sequence encodes CSARGPSEAFF.

This clone was recorded a few times. The chain couples TRBV6-2 or TRBV6-3 to TRBJ1-1; D is unclear. Per germline, CDR1 MNHEY and CDR2 SVGEGT. V lost 2 bases and J lost 0, with 7 bases in between. The CDR3 is 14 amino acids. The CDR3 region has the DNA TGTGCCAGCAGTTACGAGGTGGTGAACACTGAAGCTTTCTTT. Translation gives CASSYEVVNTEAFF.

This rearrangement joins TRBV10-3 to TRBJ1-2; 7 positions agree with TRBD1. The J segment lost 8 bases and the V segment lost 7 bases, leaving 10 bases of the junction unmatched. CDR3 length: 13 residues. Germline loops: CDR1 ENHRY, CDR2 SYGVKD. DNA of the CDR3: TGTGCCATCACCGGGACAGCTAAGGGGGGCTACACCTTC. It codes for CAITGTAKGGYTF.

This clone was picked up a small number of times. The V gene is TRBV19, the J gene TRBJ1-2; D may be TRBD1 (5 bases). Trimming shortened V by 7 bases and J by 7 bases, and 13 bases separated the two germline ends. Germline V lookup: CDR1 LNHDA, CDR2 SQIVND (reference sequence). The CDR3 runs 12 residues. CDR3 loop: CASMGPMRGYTF. The CDR3 coding sequence is TGTGCCAGTATGGGGCCAATGCGTGGCTACACCTTC.

This chain links TRBV6-5 with TRBJ2-7, with 9 positions matching TRBD1. Trimming cost V 6 bases and J 1 base; bases outside gene matches: 4. Germline V gene data show CDR1 as MNHEY and CDR2 as SVGAGI. CDR3 length equals 14 residues. The CDR3 sequence is CASRGQGRSYEQYF. The CDR3 region has the DNA TGTGCCAGCAGGGGACAGGGAAGGTCCTACGAGCAGTACTTC.

This chain links TRBV4-3 with TRBJ2-3, with 8 bases fitting TRBD2. Germline trimming cut 2 bases from V and 2 bases from J; bases unmatched to any gene: 3. From germline, CDR1 is LGHNA and CDR2 YSLEER. CDR3 size: 15 residues. CDR3 sequence reads: CASSQLAGSTDTQYF. CDR3 in DNA: TGCGCCAGCAGCCAATTAGCGGGGTCCACAGATACGCAGTATTTT.

This clone has a single count. J is TRBJ1-4 and V is TRBV18; no clear D gene. Germline V gene sequence: CDR1 KGHSH, CDR2 LQKENI. V was pared by 1 base and J by 5 bases, with 11 bases between. CDR3 length equals 15 residues. The chain's CDR3 is CASSPRVERNEKLFF. The CDR3 nucleotides read TGTGCCAGCTCACCACGGGTGGAGCGAAATGAAAAACTGTTTTTT.

The CDR3 DNA sequence: TGTGCCAGCAGCTTAGTACAGGGGGTATACGAGCAGTACTTC. Translated, it gives CASSLVQGVYEQYF. The chain couples TRBV7-2 to TRBJ2-7; 8 bases line up with TRBD1. The CDR3 length is 14 residues. The germline V gene encodes CDR1 SGHTA and CDR2 FQGNSA. The J segment lost 4 bases and the V segment lost 1 base, leaving 3 bases of the junction unmatched. Looking up the rest from reference TRBV7-2 and TRBJ2-7 gives the full variable domain: GAGVSQSPSNKVTEKGKDVELRCDPISGHTALYWYRQSLGQGLEFLIYFQGNSAPDKSGLPSDRFSAERTGGSVSTLTIQRTQQEDSAVYLCASSLVQGVYEQYFGPGTRLTVT.

This chain connects TRBV6-1 to TRBJ2-7, with 7 bases matching TRBD1. The germline gives CDR1 MNHNS, CDR2 SASEGT. V was pared by 1 base and J by 3 bases, with 3 bases of the junction left unmatched. The CDR3 is made up of 14 amino acids. The CDR3 protein is CASSEGDSRYEQYF. The DNA of the CDR3 is TGTGCCAGCAGTGAAGGGGACAGCCGCTACGAGCAGTACTTC.

Note on this clone: Distinct nucleotide sequences in the sample also encode this CDR3. The rearrangement uses TRBV7-2 and TRBJ1-1; D is uncertain. The V gene lost 1 base and the J gene lost 8 bases, with 11 bases spanning the gap. Germline V CDR1 and CDR2: SGHTA, FQGNSA. There are 13 residues in the CDR3. As DNA, the CDR3 is TGTGCCAGCAGCTTAGATCGGGTAACAGAAGCTTTCTTT. It specifies CASSLDRVTEAFF.

The chain combines TRBV5-4 with TRBJ1-4, with TRBD1 matching over 8 bases. Per the germline V gene, CDR1 is SGHNT and CDR2 is YYREEE (reference sequence). CDR3 length: 14 amino acids. V trimming: 4 bases; J trimming: 5 bases; junction bases outside the gene matches: 4. The DNA of the CDR3 is TGTGCCAGCAGCCTGGGACAGGAAAATGAAAAACTGTTTTTT. This translates into CASSLGQENEKLFF.

The chain links TRBV5-1 to TRBJ1-1; the D gene is possibly TRBD1 (6 bases). Germline lookup yields CDR1 SGHRS and CDR2 YFSETQ. Trimming shortened V by 2 bases and J by 0 bases, and 8 bases separated the two germline ends. The CDR3 is 14 amino acids. CDR3 loop: CASSFRGMNTEAFF. The CDR3 DNA follows: TGCGCCAGCAGCTTCAGGGGTATGAACACTGAAGCTTTCTTT.

The V call is TRBV6-5, the J call TRBJ2-7; 9 nucleotides agree with TRBD1. The CDR3 loop spans 15 amino acids. CDR1 MNHEY and CDR2 SVGAGI come from the germline V gene. The trim removed 6 bases at V and 5 bases at J, leaving 11 bases unmatched. DNA for the CDR3: TGTGCCAGCAGCCCCGCCGGGACAGGGACAGACGAGCAGTACTTC. This gives the protein CASSPAGTGTDEQYF.

The CDR3 DNA follows: TGTGCCAGCAGCCCCCGGGTAACGGGGGAAAAACTGTTTTTT. It yields the protein CASSPRVTGEKLFF. The chain links TRBV11-2 to TRBJ1-4; D unresolved. CDR1 is SGHAT and CDR2 is FQNNGV in the germline V gene. The CDR3 spans 14 residues. V lost 5 bases, J lost 8 bases, and 15 bases lay in between.

V is TRBV7-3 and J is TRBJ2-3; 10 bases are shared with TRBD2. J gave up 6 bases and V 5 bases, and 8 bases lay outside the gene matches. Germline CDR1 is SGHTA and CDR2 is FQGTGA. This CDR3 has 15 amino acids. CDR3 nucleotide sequence: TGTGCCAGCAGCCCTAGCGGGGGTTTTTTTGATACGCAGTATTTT. This codes for CASSPSGGFFDTQYF.

This clone was seen many times. The chain joins TRBV27 to TRBJ1-6, with D possibly TRBD1 on 6 matching bases. Germline CDR1 reads MNHEY; CDR2 reads SMNVEV (reference sequence). The CDR3 consists of 13 residues. Trimming took 5 bases from V and 9 from J, leaving 11 bases between them. The CDR3 loop reads CASSRGTSSPLHF. CDR3 DNA sequence: TGTGCCAGCAGTCGAGGGACATCTTCACCCCTCCACTTT.

This clone was seen a handful of times. J is TRBJ1-1 and V is TRBV5-1; 7 nucleotides align to TRBD1. The germline V gene has CDR1 SGHRS and CDR2 YFSETQ. The CDR3 is made up of 15 amino acids. V lost 4 bases and J lost 4; bases outside the gene matches: 10. CDR3 residues: CASSGRTGGGTEAFF. The CDR3 DNA reads as TGCGCCAGCAGCGGGCGGACAGGTGGAGGCACTGAAGCTTTCTTT.

The V and J genes are TRBV28 and TRBJ2-2; 10 nucleotides align to TRBD1. V lost 3 bases to trimming and J lost 6 bases; unmatched junction nucleotides: 4. This CDR3 has 15 amino acids. CDR1 and CDR2 (germline): MDHEN, SYDVKM. The DNA of the CDR3 is TGTGCCAGCAGTTTCCGGGACAGGGGACCCGGGGAGCTGTTTTTT. Its translation is CASSFRDRGPGELFF.

This chain joins TRBV2 and TRBJ1-5; D is undetermined. The germline V gene has CDR1 SNHLY and CDR2 FYNNEI. Trimming shortened V by 4 bases and J by 4 bases, and 8 bases separated the two germline ends. There are 13 residues in the CDR3. The CDR3 DNA reads as TGTGCCAGCAGTGGTCAACAGAATCAGCCCCAGCATTTT. Protein product: CASSGQQNQPQHF.

This clone was seen only a few times. V and J are TRBV11-3 and TRBJ2-2; the D is unclear. The length of the CDR3 is 14 residues. Germline CDR1 and CDR2: SGHNT and YENEEA. V was shortened by 3 bases and J by 1 base, with 6 bases between the two germline ends. Here the CDR3 reads CASSFTENTGELFF. CDR3 nucleotides: TGTGCCAGCAGCTTCACTGAGAACACCGGGGAGCTGTTTTTT. Supplemented by reference TRBV11-3 and TRBJ2-2, the full variable domain reads EAGVVQSPRYKIIEKKQPVAFWCNPISGHNTLYWYLQNLGQGPELLIRYENEEAVDDSQLPKDRFSAERLKGVDSTLKIQPAELGDSAVYLCASSFTENTGELFFGEGSRLTVL.

The chain links TRBV10-3 to TRBJ2-1; 9 bases line up with TRBD2. This CDR3 comprises 13 residues. V shed 8 bases, J shed 5 bases, and the junction held 4 bases outside the gene matches. The germline CDR1 and CDR2 sequences are ENHRY and SYGVKD. The CDR3: CAIRREGHNEQFF. CDR3 in DNA: TGTGCCATCCGGCGGGAGGGCCACAATGAGCAGTTCTTC.

The chain employs TRBV4-1 and TRBJ1-6, with D tentatively TRBD1 (6 bases). The CDR3 has 17 residues. Looked up from germline, CDR1 is MGHRA and CDR2 is YSYEKL. The V end was cut by 1 base, the J end by 1 base, with 11 bases between. The CDR3, as DNA: TGCGCCAGCAGCCAAGTCCTAAGGGGGTCCTATAATTCACCCCTCCACTTT. It codes for CASSQVLRGSYNSPLHF.

The chain carries TRBV3-1 (or the pseudogene TRBV3-2) and TRBJ2-3; no clear D. CDR1 LGHDT and CDR2 YNNKEL come from the germline V gene (reference sequence). V was pared by 0 bases and J by 1 base, with 11 bases between. This CDR3 spans 16 amino acids. In nucleotides, the CDR3 is TGTGCCAGCAGCCAAGATTTCGCGGTCGGCACAGATACGCAGTATTTT. Its protein is CASSQDFAVGTDTQYF.

This chain joins TRBV12-3 or TRBV12-4 and TRBJ1-2; D call uncertain. This CDR3 region has 12 residues. With 7 bases removed from V and 2 bases from J, the gap between germline ends came to 8 bases. DNA for the CDR3: TGTGCCAGCACAGACGGGAACTATGGCTACACCTTC. Encoded protein: CASTDGNYGYTF.